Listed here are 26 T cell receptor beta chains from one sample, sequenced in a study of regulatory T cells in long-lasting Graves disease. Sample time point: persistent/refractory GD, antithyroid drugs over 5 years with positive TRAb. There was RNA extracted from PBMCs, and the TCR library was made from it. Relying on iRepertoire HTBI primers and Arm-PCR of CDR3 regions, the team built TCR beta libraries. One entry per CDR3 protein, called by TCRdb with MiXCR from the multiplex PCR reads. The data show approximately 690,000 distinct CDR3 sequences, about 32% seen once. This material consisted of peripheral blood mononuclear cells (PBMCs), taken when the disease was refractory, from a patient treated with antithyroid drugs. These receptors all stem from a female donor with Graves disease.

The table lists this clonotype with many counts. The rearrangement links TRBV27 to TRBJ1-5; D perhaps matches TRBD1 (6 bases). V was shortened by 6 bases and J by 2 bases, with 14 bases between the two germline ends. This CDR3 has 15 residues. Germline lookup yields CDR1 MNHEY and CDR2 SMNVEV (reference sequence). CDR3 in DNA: TGTGCCAGCAGACACTCACAGGGTCGCAATCAGCCCCAGCATTTT. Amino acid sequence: CASRHSQGRNQPQHF.

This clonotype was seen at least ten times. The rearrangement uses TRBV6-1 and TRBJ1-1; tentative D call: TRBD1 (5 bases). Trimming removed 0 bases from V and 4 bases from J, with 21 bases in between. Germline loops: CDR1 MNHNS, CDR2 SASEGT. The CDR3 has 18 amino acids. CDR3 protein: CASSEASHRGLLGTEAFF. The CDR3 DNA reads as TGTGCCAGCAGTGAAGCGTCGCACCGGGGCCTTCTCGGCACTGAAGCTTTCTTT.

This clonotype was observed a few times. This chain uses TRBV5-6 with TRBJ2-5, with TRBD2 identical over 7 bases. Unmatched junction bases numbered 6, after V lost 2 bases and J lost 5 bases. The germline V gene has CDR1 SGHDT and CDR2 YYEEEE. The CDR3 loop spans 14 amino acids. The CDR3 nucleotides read TGTGCCAGCAGCTTCTCTCGGGGAGGGGAGACCCAGTACTTC. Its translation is CASSFSRGGETQYF.

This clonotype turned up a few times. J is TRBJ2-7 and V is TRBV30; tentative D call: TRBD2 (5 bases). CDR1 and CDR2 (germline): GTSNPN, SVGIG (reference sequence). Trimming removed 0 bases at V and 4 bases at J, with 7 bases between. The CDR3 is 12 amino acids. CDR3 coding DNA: TGTGCCTGGAGTGTACTAGGTTACGAGCAGTACTTC. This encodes CAWSVLGYEQYF.

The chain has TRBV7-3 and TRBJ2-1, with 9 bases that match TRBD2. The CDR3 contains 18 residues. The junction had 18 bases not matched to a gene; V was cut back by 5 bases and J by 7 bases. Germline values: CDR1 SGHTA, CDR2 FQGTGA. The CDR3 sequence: CASSPTLPIAGEVNEQFF. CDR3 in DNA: TGTGCCAGCAGCCCCACCTTACCCATAGCGGGAGAGGTGAATGAGCAGTTCTTC.

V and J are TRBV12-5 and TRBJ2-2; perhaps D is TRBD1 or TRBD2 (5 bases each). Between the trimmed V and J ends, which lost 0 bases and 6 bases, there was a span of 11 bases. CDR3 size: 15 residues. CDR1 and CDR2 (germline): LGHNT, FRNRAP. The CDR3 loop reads CASGLVSKGPGELFF. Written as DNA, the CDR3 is TGTGCTAGTGGTTTGGTTAGTAAGGGACCCGGGGAGCTGTTTTTT.

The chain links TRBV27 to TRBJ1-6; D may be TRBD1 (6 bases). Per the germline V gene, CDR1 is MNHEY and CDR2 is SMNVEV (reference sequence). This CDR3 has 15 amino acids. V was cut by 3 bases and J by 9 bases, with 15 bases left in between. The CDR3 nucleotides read TGTGCCAGCAGTTTTGATGGGGGGGCGACTTCACCCCTCCACTTT. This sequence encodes CASSFDGGATSPLHF.

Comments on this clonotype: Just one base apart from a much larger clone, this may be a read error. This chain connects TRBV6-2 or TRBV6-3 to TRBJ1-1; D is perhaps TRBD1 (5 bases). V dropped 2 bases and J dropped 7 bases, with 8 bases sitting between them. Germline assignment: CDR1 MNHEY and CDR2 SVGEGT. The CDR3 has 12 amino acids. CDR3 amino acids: CASSYGQGEAFF. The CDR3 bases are TGTGCCAGCAGTTACGGGCAGGGTGAAGCTTTCTTT.

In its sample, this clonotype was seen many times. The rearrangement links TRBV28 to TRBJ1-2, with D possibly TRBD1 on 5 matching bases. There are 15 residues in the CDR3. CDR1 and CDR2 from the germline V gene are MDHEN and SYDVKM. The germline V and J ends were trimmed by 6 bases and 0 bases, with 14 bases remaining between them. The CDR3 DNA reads TGTGCCAGCAGCCCCTCCTGGGGCCCTAACTATGGCTACACCTTC. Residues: CASSPSWGPNYGYTF.

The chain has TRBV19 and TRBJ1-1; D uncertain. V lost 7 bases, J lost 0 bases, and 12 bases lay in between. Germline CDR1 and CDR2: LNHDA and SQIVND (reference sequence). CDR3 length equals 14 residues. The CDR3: CASTFGYMNTEAFF. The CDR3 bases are TGTGCCAGTACCTTTGGCTACATGAACACTGAAGCTTTCTTT.

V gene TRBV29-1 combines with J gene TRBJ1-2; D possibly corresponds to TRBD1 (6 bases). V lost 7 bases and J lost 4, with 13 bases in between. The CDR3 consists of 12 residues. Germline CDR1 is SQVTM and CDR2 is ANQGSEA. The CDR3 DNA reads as TGCAGCGACGCAGGGGCCGGCTATGGCTACACCTTC. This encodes CSDAGAGYGYTF.

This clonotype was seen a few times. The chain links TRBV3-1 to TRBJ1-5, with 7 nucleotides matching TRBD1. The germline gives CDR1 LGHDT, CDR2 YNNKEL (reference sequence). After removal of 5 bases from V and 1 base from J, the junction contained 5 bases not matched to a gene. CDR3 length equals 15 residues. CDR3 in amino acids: CASSTTGNSNQPQHF. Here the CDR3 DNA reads TGTGCCAGCAGCACGACAGGGAACAGCAATCAGCCCCAGCATTTT.

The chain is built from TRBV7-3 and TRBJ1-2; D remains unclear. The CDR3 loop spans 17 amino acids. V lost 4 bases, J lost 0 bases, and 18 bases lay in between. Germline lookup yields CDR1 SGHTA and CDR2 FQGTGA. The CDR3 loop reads CASSSTADNDPNYGYTF. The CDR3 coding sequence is TGTGCCAGCAGCTCCACCGCCGACAATGACCCTAACTATGGCTACACCTTC.

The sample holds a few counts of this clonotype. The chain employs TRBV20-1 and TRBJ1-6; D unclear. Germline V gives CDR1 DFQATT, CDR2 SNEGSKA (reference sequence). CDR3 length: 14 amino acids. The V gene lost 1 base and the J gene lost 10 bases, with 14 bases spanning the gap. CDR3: CSARVWGEGSPLHF. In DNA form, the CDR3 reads TGCAGTGCTAGAGTCTGGGGTGAAGGATCACCCCTCCACTTT.

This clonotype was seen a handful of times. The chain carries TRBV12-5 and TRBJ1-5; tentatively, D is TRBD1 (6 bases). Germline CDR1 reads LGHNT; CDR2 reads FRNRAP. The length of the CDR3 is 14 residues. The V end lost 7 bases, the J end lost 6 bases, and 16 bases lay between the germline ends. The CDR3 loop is CASAGPGVGQPQHF. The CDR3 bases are TGTGCTAGTGCCGGCCCAGGGGTAGGTCAGCCCCAGCATTTT.

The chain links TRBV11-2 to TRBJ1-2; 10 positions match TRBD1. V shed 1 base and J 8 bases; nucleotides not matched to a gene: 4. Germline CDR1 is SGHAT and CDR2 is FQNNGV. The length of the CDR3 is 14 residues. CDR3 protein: CASSLVGQGVGYTF. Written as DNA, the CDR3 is TGTGCCAGCAGCTTAGTTGGACAGGGGGTCGGCTACACCTTC.

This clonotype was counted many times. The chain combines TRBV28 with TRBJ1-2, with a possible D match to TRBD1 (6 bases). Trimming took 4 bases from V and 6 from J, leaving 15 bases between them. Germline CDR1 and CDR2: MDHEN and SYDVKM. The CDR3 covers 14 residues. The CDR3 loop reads CASSWAGALDGYTF. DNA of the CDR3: TGTGCCAGCAGTTGGGCGGGGGCTTTGGATGGCTACACCTTC.

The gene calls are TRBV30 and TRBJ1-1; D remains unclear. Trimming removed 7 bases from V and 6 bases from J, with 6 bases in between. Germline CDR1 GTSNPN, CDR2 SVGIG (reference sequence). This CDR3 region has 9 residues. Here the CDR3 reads CASLPEAFF. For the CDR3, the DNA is TGTGCCTCTCTACCTGAAGCTTTCTTT.

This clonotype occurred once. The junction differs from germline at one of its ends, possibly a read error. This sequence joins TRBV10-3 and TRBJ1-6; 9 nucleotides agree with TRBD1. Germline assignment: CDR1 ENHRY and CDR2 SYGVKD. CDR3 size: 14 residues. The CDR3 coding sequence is TGTGCCATCCAAGTTCGACAGGGGGATTCACCCTTCCACTTT. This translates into CAIQVRQGDSPFHF.

The CDR3 spells CASSLAEVDTEAFF. In nucleotides, the CDR3 is TGCGCCAGCAGCTTGGCGGAGGTCGACACTGAAGCTTTCTTT. This chain joins TRBV5-1 and TRBJ1-1, with D hard to call. Germline values: CDR1 SGHRS, CDR2 YFSETQ. Deletions cut 0 bases from V and 3 bases from J, with 9 bases between. The CDR3 covers 14 residues. Combining the CDR3 with reference TRBV5-1 and TRBJ1-1 gives the whole variable domain KAGVTQTPRYLIKTRGQQVTLSCSPISGHRSVSWYQQTPGQGLQFLFEYFSETQRNKGNFPGRFSGRQFSNSRSEMNVSTLELGDSALYLCASSLAEVDTEAFFGQGTRLTVV.

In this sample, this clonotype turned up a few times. Here the CDR3 DNA reads TGTGCCAGCAGCCAACTATGGGCCTCTGGAAACACCATATATTTT. The encoded protein is CASSQLWASGNTIYF. This sequence joins TRBV3-1 and TRBJ1-3, with no clear D. The ends were cut back, 2 bases at V and 0 bases at J, with 8 bases in the middle. There are 15 residues in the CDR3. Germline loops: CDR1 LGHDT, CDR2 YNNKEL (reference sequence).

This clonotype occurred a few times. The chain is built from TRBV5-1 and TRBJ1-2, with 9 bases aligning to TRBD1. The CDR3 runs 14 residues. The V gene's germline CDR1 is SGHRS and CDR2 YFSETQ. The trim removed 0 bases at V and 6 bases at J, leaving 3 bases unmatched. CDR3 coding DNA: TGCGCCAGCAGCTTGGGCGACAGGGGGGATGGCTACACCTTC. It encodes CASSLGDRGDGYTF.

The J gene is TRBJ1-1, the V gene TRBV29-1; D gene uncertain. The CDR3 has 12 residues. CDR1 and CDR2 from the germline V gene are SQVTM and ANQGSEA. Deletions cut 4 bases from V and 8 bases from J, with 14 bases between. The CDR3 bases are TGCAGCGTTGCGGTGGCAGGTAGAGAAGCTTTCTTT. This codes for CSVAVAGREAFF.

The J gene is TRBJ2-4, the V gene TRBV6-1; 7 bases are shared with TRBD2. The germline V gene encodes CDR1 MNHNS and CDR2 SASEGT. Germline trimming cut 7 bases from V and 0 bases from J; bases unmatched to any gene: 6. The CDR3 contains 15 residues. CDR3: CASITGGVAKNIQYF. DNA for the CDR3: TGTGCCAGCATTACTGGGGGGGTAGCCAAAAACATTCAGTACTTC.

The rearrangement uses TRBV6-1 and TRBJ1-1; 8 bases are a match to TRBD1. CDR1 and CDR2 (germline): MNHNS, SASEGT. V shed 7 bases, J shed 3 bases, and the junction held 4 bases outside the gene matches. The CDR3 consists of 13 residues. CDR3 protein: CASIRDRYTEAFF. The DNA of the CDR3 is TGTGCCAGCATTAGGGACAGGTACACTGAAGCTTTCTTT.

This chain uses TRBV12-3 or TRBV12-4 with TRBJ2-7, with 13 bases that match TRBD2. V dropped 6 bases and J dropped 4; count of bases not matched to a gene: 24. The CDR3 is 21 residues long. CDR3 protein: CASSSITFPGTSGMEGYEQYF. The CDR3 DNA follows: TGTGCCAGCAGCTCTATCACCTTCCCCGGGACTAGCGGGATGGAGGGGTACGAGCAGTACTTC.